This section outlines one T cell receptor beta chain sequence together with its context. This sample stems from a study of T cell repertoires in ileal Crohn's disease. Noted time point: neoterminal ileum biopsy at postoperative endoscopy, about 6 months after surgery. J was trimmed by 3 bases and V by 3 bases; bases with no gene match: 5. The length of the CDR3 is 14 residues. The germline V gene has CDR1 SEHNR and CDR2 FQNEAQ (reference sequence). Assay used: immunoSEQ multiplex PCR; TCRdb lists only in-frame clones, some missing. The table has 13,000 to 15,000 clones, approximately 84% seen once; the top ten hold around 3.9%.

The sample comprised ileal tissue. The chain employs TRBV7-9 and TRBJ2-7; TRBD1 aligns across 7 bases. This sequence was found in an adult with Crohn's disease. CDR3 sequence reads: CASSLVDRVYEQYF. The CDR3 nucleotides read TGTGCCAGCAGCTTGGTCGACAGGGTCTACGAGCAGTACTTC.